The sequence of this T cell receptor beta chain was determined in a study of blood T cell repertoires in COVID-19. Trimming shortened V by 6 bases and J by 6 bases, and 14 bases separated the two germline ends. CDR3 size: 13 residues. Clones were read by immunoSEQ multiplex PCR, and TCRdb kept only the in-frame ones, dropping some. The sample records about 270,000 clones, 89% being singletons. Sequences were obtained from peripheral blood. This receptor was identified in a man aged 45-65 years with acute or convalescent COVID-19. The chain couples TRBV12-3 or TRBV12-4 to TRBJ1-2, with D tentatively TRBD1 (6 bases). The CDR3 DNA sequence: TGTGCCAGCAGCCTACAGGGCCAGAATGGCTACACCTTC. Protein: CASSLQGQNGYTF.